This record concerns one T cell receptor beta chain sequence. Its specificity is not known. This entry belongs to a study of cytomegalovirus exposure and HLA in healthy donors. Findings and caveats of the study: Reports credit the classifier with highly specific, highly sensitive diagnosis of cytomegalovirus status. Most TCR sequences showed up rarely, but some public TCRs showed up in many donors. In the roughly 130 validation repertoires, a later analysis found that first-cohort TCR clusters tended to co-occur.

The study drew the donors from its approximately 120-subject validation cohort, separate from the approximately 690-subject first cohort. Assay: immunoSEQ multiplex PCR; the TCRdb copy retains only in-frame clones and omits some. The sample has about 130,000 clones, approximately 88% seen once; the top ten hold approximately 2%. What was sequenced was PBMCs. The clonotype comes from a woman aged 18-29 years in good health and CMV-seronegative.

This CDR3 is CASATYEQYF. In DNA form, the CDR3 reads TGTGCTAGTGCCACCTACGAGCAGTACTTC. This sequence joins TRBV12-5 and TRBJ2-7; D is unresolved. This CDR3 has 10 residues. V was pared by 7 bases and J by 2 bases, with 3 bases between. The germline CDR1 and CDR2 sequences are LGHNT and FRNRAP.